The next 16 T cell receptor beta chains were all read from a single sample in a study of cytomegalovirus exposure and HLA in healthy donors. The PCR had 60 Vbeta and 13 Jbeta primers. Method: immunoSEQ multiplex PCR; TCRdb's copy keeps in-frame clones and lacks some. This sample has about 130,000 clones, with around 83% found just once. The sequenced sample consisted of PBMCs. Receptors originate from a man aged 45 to 65 in good health and CMV-seronegative.

The CDR3 bases are TGTGCCAGCAGTTTATCGTCGGAGGGATATAATTCACCCCTCCACTTT. This gives the protein CASSLSSEGYNSPLHF. The chain combines TRBV27 with TRBJ1-6; no reliable D call. CDR3 length equals 16 residues. CDR1 is MNHEY, CDR2 SMNVEV, per germline (reference sequence). V lost 0 bases and J 4 bases, leaving 10 bases between the germline ends.

The V and J genes are TRBV19 and TRBJ1-2, with D maybe TRBD1 (6 bases). V lost 0 bases to trimming and J lost 4 bases, with 12 bases between them. The V gene's germline CDR1 is LNHDA and CDR2 SQIVND (reference sequence). The CDR3 runs to 15 residues. Here the CDR3 DNA reads TGTGCCAGTAGTATAGATCAAGGACAGATCTATGGCTACACCTTC. It encodes CASSIDQGQIYGYTF.

The chain joins TRBV5-4 to TRBJ1-5; D call uncertain. The length of the CDR3 is 13 residues. CDR1 and CDR2 from the germline V gene are SGHNT and YYREEE (reference sequence). V was clipped by 3 bases and J by 2 bases, with 6 bases between them. The CDR3 DNA reads as TGTGCCAGCAGCTATAATGGCAATCAGCCCCAGCATTTT. Amino acids: CASSYNGNQPQHF.

This chain uses TRBV4-3 with TRBJ1-1, with D maybe TRBD1 (5 bases). This CDR3 is 13 amino acids long. Germline V gene data show CDR1 as LGHNA and CDR2 as YSLEER. V was shortened by 4 bases and J by 1 base, with 7 bases between the two germline ends. This CDR3 reads CASSPTGNTEAFF. CDR3 sequence (DNA): TGCGCCAGCAGCCCAACAGGGAACACTGAAGCTTTCTTT.

In its sample, this clone was seen a few times. V usage is TRBV5-4 and J usage is TRBJ1-2, with 7 bases that match TRBD1. The CDR3 totals 14 residues. With 5 bases clipped from V and 5 bases from J, the junction kept 9 bases outside the gene matches. The germline gives CDR1 SGHNT, CDR2 YYREEE (reference sequence). The CDR3 reads CASRDRTELYGYTF. The CDR3 DNA is TGTGCCAGCAGGGACAGGACAGAATTATATGGCTACACCTTC.

This clone was seen a single time. The chain uses TRBV10-3 and TRBJ1-1; a possible D gene is TRBD1 (5 bases). Germline CDR1 is ENHRY and CDR2 is SYGVKD. Trimming cost V 5 bases and J 7 bases, with 11 bases left between them. The CDR3 spans 12 residues. The CDR3, as DNA: TGTGCCATCAGTCCGGAGCAGGGTGAAGCTTTCTTT. Protein: CAISPEQGEAFF.

As DNA, the CDR3 is TGTGCCAGCAGCGTAGGTGGGATAGGACAGGGGGAGAGTTCACCCCTCCACTTT. It yields the protein CASSVGGIGQGESSPLHF. V is TRBV9 and J is TRBJ1-6, with 10 bases aligning to TRBD1. There are 18 residues in the CDR3. With V trimmed by 0 bases and J by 9 bases, 12 bases remained unmatched. Germline lookup yields CDR1 SGDLS and CDR2 YYNGEE.

The V and J genes are TRBV7-2 and TRBJ2-1; TRBD2 aligns across 11 bases. This CDR3 region has 19 residues. After removal of 5 bases from V and 0 bases from J, the junction contained 12 bases not matched to a gene. Germline V gives CDR1 SGHTA, CDR2 FQGNSA. The CDR3 bases are TGTGCCAGCAGCCCTCAGACTAGCGGGGATGGCTCCTCCTACAATGAGCAGTTCTTC. Translated: CASSPQTSGDGSSYNEQFF. Supplemented by reference TRBV7-2 and TRBJ2-1, the full variable domain reads GAGVSQSPSNKVTEKGKDVELRCDPISGHTALYWYRQSLGQGLEFLIYFQGNSAPDKSGLPSDRFSAERTGGSVSTLTIQRTQQEDSAVYLCASSPQTSGDGSSYNEQFFGPGTRLTVL.

This chain joins TRBV10-3 and TRBJ1-5; no firm D call. The CDR3 totals 13 residues. The V end lost 4 bases, the J end lost 9 bases, and 13 bases lay between the germline ends. CDR1 and CDR2 from the germline V gene are ENHRY and SYGVKD. The CDR3, as DNA: TGTGCCATCAGTGGAGGCGGGGATCGGCCCCAGCATTTT. Translated, it gives CAISGGGDRPQHF.

This clone was seen just once. CDR3 in amino acids: CASSPRGGLGTDTQYF. The CDR3 DNA sequence: TGCGCCAGCAGCCCCCGCGGGGGATTAGGCACAGATACGCAGTATTTT. The chain recombines TRBV5-1 with TRBJ2-3, with 7 bases identical to TRBD2. This CDR3 comprises 16 residues. The trim removed 4 bases at V and 1 base at J, leaving 9 bases unmatched. CDR1 and CDR2 (germline): SGHRS, YFSETQ.

The V call is TRBV29-1, the J call TRBJ1-2; no clear D gene. This CDR3 contains 12 residues. Germline V gene sequence: CDR1 SQVTM, CDR2 ANQGSEA. V was cut by 3 bases and J by 4 bases, with 9 bases left in between. The CDR3: CSVDEGGYGYTF. The CDR3 coding sequence is TGCAGCGTTGACGAAGGAGGCTATGGCTACACCTTC. Looking up the rest from reference TRBV29-1 and TRBJ1-2 gives the full variable domain: SAVISQKPSRDICQRGTSLTIQCQVDSQVTMMFWYRQQPGQSLTLIATANQGSEATYESGFVIDKFPISRPNLTFSTLTVSNMSPEDSSIYLCSVDEGGYGYTFGSGTRLTVV.

This clone was seen only a few times. This chain uses TRBV7-6 with TRBJ2-2; D perhaps matches TRBD1 (6 bases). V lost 2 bases, J lost 7 bases, and 14 bases lay in between. The germline gives CDR1 SGHVS, CDR2 FNYEAQ. The CDR3 is 15 residues long. The CDR3 DNA reads TGTGCCAGCAGCTTATGGCAGACAGGCGGCGGGGAGCTGTTTTTT. Its translation is CASSLWQTGGGELFF. Together with reference TRBV7-6 and TRBJ2-2, the CDR3 gives the full variable domain: GAGVSQSPRYKVTKRGQDVALRCDPISGHVSLYWYRQALGQGPEFLTYFNYEAQQDKSGLPNDRFSAERPEGSISTLTIQRTEQRDSAMYRCASSLWQTGGGELFFGEGSRLTVL.

J is TRBJ1-6 and V is TRBV25-1; TRBD1 agrees at 7 bases. J lost 6 bases, V lost 5 bases, and 7 bases had no gene match. The CDR3 loop spans 15 amino acids. CDR1 and CDR2 from the germline V gene are MGHDK and SYGVNS. The CDR3 region has the DNA TGTGCCAGCAGTCTAACAGGGGTTGGTAATTCACCCCTCCACTTT. Its protein product is CASSLTGVGNSPLHF.

This clone came up a few times. The chain joins TRBV27 to TRBJ2-6; 8 nucleotides align to TRBD1. CDR3 length equals 18 residues. Germline CDR1 and CDR2: MNHEY and SMNVEV (reference sequence). V lost 3 bases to trimming and J lost 0 bases; unmatched junction nucleotides: 7. The chain's CDR3 is CASSFDRDRFSGANVLTF. The CDR3 coding sequence is TGTGCCAGCAGTTTCGACCGGGACAGGTTCTCTGGGGCCAACGTCCTGACTTTC.

The chain uses TRBV29-1 and TRBJ1-5, with 10 bases identical to TRBD1. The CDR3 is 14 residues long. Germline lookup yields CDR1 SQVTM and CDR2 ANQGSEA. With 6 bases clipped from V and 5 bases from J, the junction kept 7 bases outside the gene matches. The CDR3, as DNA: TGCAGCGTCAAGGGACAGGGGACGGATCAGCCCCAGCATTTT. Protein: CSVKGQGTDQPQHF.

This sequence joins TRBV7-9 and TRBJ1-6; possibly TRBD1 for D (6 bases). Germline assignment: CDR1 SEHNR and CDR2 FQNEAQ (reference sequence). The CDR3 spans 18 residues. The ends were cut back, 5 bases at V and 6 bases at J, with 23 bases in the middle. The CDR3 DNA follows: TGTGCCAGCAGCCAAATCACAGGGATCCAGTTCGGTAATTCACCCCTCCACTTT. Its protein is CASSQITGIQFGNSPLHF.